This TCR beta chain was profiled in a study of blood T cells in healthy people across ages. A second about 7 to 11 cycle PCR used barcoded and J-beta primers. TCRdb itself ran the 5' RACE reads through MiXCR, one entry per CDR3 protein. The sample consists of around 650,000 distinct CDR3 sequences, 32% of them appearing once. The CDR3 runs 14 residues. Trimming took 1 base from V and 0 from J, leaving 7 bases between them. The V gene's germline CDR1 is SGHRS and CDR2 YFSETQ. This clonotype has ten or more counts. The sequence derives from a woman of 80 years or more in good health. The material sequenced was blood. This chain joins TRBV5-1 and TRBJ1-1; D call uncertain. The CDR3 region is CASSLYRVNTEAFF. DNA of the CDR3: TGCGCCAGCAGCTTGTACAGAGTGAACACTGAAGCTTTCTTT.